This T cell receptor (beta chain) emerged from a study of blood T cells in healthy people across ages. Study-level results: Both higher diversity and more naive CD4+ cells marked long-lived donors when set against aged donors.

Alongside a J-beta primer mix, a sample-barcoded 5' primer served in a second PCR lasting about 7 to 12 cycles. A single record per CDR3 protein comes from TCRdb applying MiXCR to the 5' RACE reads. In the table there are about 650,000 distinct CDR3 sequences, roughly 32% of which are singletons. Regarding this clonotype: The antigen is not known.

The sample comprised blood. The clonotype comes from a woman older than 75 in good health.

The CDR3 reads CASSPRFNEQFF. CDR3 DNA: TGTGCCAGCAGTCCCCGTTTCAATGAGCAGTTCTTC. The chain combines TRBV28 with TRBJ2-1, with D uncertain. Deletions cut 5 bases from V and 6 bases from J, with 8 bases between. Germline V lookup: CDR1 MDHEN, CDR2 SYDVKM. This CDR3 is built from 12 residues.